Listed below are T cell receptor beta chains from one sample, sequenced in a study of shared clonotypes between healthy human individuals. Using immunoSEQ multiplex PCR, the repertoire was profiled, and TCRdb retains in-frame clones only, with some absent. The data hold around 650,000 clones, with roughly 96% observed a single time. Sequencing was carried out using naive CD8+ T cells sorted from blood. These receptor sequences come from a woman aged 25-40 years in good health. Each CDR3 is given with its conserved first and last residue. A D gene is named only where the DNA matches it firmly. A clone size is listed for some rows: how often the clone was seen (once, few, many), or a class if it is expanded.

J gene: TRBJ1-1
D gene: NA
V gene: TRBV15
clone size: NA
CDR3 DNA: TGTGCCACCAGCAGAGGGGAAGTGGGGGAGACTGAAGCTTTCTTT
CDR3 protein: CATSRGEVGETEAFF

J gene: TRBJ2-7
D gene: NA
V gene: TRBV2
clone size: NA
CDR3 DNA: TGTGCCAGCAGTGAAGGGGGGGCCTACGAGCAGTACTTC
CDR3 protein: CASSEGGAYEQYF

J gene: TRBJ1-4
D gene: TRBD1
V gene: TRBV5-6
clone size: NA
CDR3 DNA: TGTGCCAGCAGCCCAGGGGGCAGTGAAAAACTGTTTTTT
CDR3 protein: CASSPGGSEKLFF

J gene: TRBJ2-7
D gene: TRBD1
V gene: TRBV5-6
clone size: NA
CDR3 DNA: TGTGCCAGCACCCCGGACAGGGGCGGCTACGAGCAGTACTTC
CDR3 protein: CASTPDRGGYEQYF

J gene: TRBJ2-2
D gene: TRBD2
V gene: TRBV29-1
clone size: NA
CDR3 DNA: TGCAGCGTTGGGTTAGCGGGGGGTAACACCGGGGAGCTGTTTTTT
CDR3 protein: CSVGLAGGNTGELFF

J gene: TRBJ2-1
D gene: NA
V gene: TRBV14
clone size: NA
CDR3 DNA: TGTGCCAGCAGCAGGGCTGGAAATGAGCAGTTCTTC
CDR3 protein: CASSRAGNEQFF

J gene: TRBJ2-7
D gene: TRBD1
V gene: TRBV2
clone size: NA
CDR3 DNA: TGTGCCAGCAGTGGCGGACAGGTTAGCTCCTACGAGCAGTACTTC
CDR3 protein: CASSGGQVSSYEQYF

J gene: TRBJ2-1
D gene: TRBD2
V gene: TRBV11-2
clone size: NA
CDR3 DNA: TGTGCCAGCAGCCTGCTAGGGGCGGGAGGCTACAATGAGCAGTTCTTC
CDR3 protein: CASSLLGAGGYNEQFF

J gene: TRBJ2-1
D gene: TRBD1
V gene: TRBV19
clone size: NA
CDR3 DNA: TGTGCCAGTAGTACCCTCACCCGGGACAGAGAGGACAATGAGCAGTTCTTC
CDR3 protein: CASSTLTRDREDNEQFF

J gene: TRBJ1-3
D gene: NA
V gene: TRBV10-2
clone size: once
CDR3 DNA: TGCGCCAGCAGTGAGGGAGTTTCCTCTGGAAACACCATATATTTT
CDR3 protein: CASSEGVSSGNTIYF

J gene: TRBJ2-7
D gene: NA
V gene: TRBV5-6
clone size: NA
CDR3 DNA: TGTGCCAGCAGCATAGGGGATACCTACGAGCAGTACTTC
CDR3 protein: CASSIGDTYEQYF

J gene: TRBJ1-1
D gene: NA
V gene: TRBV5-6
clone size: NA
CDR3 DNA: TGTGCCAGCAGCTTGGCCGGTGGTGGGGGCATAGGTACTGAAGCTTTCTTT
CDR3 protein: CASSLAGGGGIGTEAFF

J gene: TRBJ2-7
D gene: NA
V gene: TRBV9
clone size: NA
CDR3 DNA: TGTGCCAGCAGCGTAGGGGTAGCGGCCCCCTTGGGGCAGTACTTC
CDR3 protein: CASSVGVAAPLGQYF

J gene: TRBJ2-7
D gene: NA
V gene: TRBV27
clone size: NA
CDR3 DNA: TGTGCCAGCAGCCCCCCCTCCTACGAGCAGTACTTC
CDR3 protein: CASSPPSYEQYF

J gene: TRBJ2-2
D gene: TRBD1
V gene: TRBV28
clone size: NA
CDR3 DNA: TGTGCCAGCAGTCAACTGACAGGGGGTACCGGGGAGCTGTTTTTT
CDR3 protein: CASSQLTGGTGELFF

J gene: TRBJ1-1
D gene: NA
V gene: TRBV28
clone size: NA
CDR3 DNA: TGTGCCAGCAGTTTCGCAGGGATGAACACTGAAGCTTTCTTT
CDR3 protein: CASSFAGMNTEAFF

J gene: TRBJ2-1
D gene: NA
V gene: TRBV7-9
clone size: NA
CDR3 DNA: TGTGCCAGCAGCTTAGTTAGGTACAATGAGCAGTTCTTC
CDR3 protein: CASSLVRYNEQFF

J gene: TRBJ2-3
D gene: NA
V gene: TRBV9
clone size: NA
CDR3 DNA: TGTGCCAGCAGCGCGATACAGGGCTTCACAGATACGCAGTATTTT
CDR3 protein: CASSAIQGFTDTQYF

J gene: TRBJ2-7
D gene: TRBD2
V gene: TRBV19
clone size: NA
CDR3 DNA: TGTGCCAGTAGTTGGGGACTAGGCTACGAGCAGTACTTC
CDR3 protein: CASSWGLGYEQYF

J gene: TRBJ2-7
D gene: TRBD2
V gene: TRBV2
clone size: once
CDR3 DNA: TGTGCCAGCAGTGACGAGACTAGCGTGTACGAGCAGTACTTC
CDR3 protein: CASSDETSVYEQYF

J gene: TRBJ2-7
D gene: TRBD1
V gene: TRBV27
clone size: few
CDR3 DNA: TGTGCCAGCAGCCCCGGGACAGGGTACGAGCAGTACTTC
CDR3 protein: CASSPGTGYEQYF

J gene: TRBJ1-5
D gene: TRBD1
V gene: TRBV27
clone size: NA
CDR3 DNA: TGTGCCAGCAGTTTGAGCCGTGGACAGGGCCCAGGGCCCCAGCATTTT
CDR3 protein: CASSLSRGQGPGPQHF

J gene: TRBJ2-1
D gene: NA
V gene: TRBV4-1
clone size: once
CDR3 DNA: TGCGCCAGCAGCCAAGATGGTCGGCCGAGGTCCAATGAGCAGTTCTTC
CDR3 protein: CASSQDGRPRSNEQFF

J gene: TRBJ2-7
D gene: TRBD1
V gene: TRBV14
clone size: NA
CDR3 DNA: TGTGCCAGCAGCCAAGGGACAGGCTATTTCTACGAGCAGTACTTC
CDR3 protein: CASSQGTGYFYEQYF

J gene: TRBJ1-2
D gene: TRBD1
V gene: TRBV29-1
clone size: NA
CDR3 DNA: TGCAGCGTTGCCGGGACAGGGGACTATGGCTACACCTTC
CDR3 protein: CSVAGTGDYGYTF

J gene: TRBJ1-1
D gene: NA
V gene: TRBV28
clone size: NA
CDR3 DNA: TGTGCCAGCAGTTCCACCTCGGGGGGTACTGAAGCTTTCTTT
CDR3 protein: CASSSTSGGTEAFF

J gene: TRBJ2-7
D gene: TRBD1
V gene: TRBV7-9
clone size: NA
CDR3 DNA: TGTGCCAGCAGCTTACCAGGACAGGGCGTATACGAGCAGTACTTC
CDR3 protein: CASSLPGQGVYEQYF

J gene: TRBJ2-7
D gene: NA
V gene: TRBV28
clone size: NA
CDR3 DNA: TGTGCCAGCAGGGCTCGTAGTGGGCAGGGCTACGAGCAGTACTTC
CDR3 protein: CASRARSGQGYEQYF

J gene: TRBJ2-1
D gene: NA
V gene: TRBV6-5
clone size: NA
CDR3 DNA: TGTGCCAGCAGCACCGGGACTGTGAGAGGTGAGCAGTTCTTC
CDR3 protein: CASSTGTVRGEQFF

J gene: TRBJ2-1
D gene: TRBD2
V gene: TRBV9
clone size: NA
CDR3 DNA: TGTGCCAGCAGCGTAGCTGGGGGACTAGCGGAAGATGAGCAGTTCTTC
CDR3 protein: CASSVAGGLAEDEQFF

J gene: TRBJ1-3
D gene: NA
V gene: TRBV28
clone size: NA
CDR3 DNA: TGTGCCAGCAGTCCCACGGGACTGGGGAACACCATATATTTT
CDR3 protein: CASSPTGLGNTIYF